Described below is a single T cell receptor beta chain sequence and its context. Sequencing used immunoSEQ multiplex PCR; TCRdb keeps in-frame clones, though not all of them. The data contain around 12,000 clones, roughly 86% of them seen just once; the ten biggest clones take up 0.8% to 1%. The time point here: cycle 4 day 1 (C4D1), after 5 to 7 weeks of nivolumab. Each patient experienced a relapse that followed autologous stem cell transplantation, and brentuximab vedotin exposure varied. Investigators isolated CD4+ T cells from thawed PBMCs through magnetic negative selection. The ends were cut back, 5 bases at V and 6 bases at J, with 14 bases in the middle. The CDR3 loop spans 13 amino acids. The germline gives CDR1 SGHVS, CDR2 FNYEAQ. The data stem from a study of PD-1 blockade in classical Hodgkin lymphoma.

The sample in question was CD4+ T cells from blood, obtained before the fourth cycle of nivolumab. The receptor's source is a human donor with classical Hodgkin lymphoma. This chain connects TRBV7-6 to TRBJ2-7; D is unresolved. As DNA, the CDR3 is TGTGCCAGCAGCCCACAGACCCGAGGCGAGCAGTACTTC. Translated, it gives CASSPQTRGEQYF.